This note documents a single T cell receptor beta chain sequence. The data were obtained in a study of blood T cell repertoires in COVID-19. Overall study context: The samples span acute and convalescent COVID-19 from the United States, Italy and Spain. T cells, B-cell-depleted T cells, or PBMCs provided the cDNA or gDNA that served as material.

The CDR3 runs to 13 residues. The V end lost 7 bases, the J end lost 8 bases, and 15 bases lay between the germline ends. Per germline, CDR1 MNHNY and CDR2 SVGAGI (reference sequence). Authors' analysis steps: Amplification with reference gene primers provided the estimates of nucleated cell counts. The repertoire was sequenced with immunoSEQ multiplex PCR; TCRdb's copy has only in-frame clones and lacks some. Clonal size and the V and J genes are those of that table, whereas D and trimming came from the DNA. The table lists 65,000 to 70,000 clones, 80% to 85% of them singletons. This clonotype was sampled from a woman aged 55-70 years with acute or convalescent COVID-19. Sequencing was performed on peripheral blood. The chain has TRBV6-6 and TRBJ1-5; D is uncertain. The CDR3 DNA sequence: TGTGCCAGCAATCCCGGTCCAATAGAGCCCCAGCATTTT. Translating it yields CASNPGPIEPQHF.